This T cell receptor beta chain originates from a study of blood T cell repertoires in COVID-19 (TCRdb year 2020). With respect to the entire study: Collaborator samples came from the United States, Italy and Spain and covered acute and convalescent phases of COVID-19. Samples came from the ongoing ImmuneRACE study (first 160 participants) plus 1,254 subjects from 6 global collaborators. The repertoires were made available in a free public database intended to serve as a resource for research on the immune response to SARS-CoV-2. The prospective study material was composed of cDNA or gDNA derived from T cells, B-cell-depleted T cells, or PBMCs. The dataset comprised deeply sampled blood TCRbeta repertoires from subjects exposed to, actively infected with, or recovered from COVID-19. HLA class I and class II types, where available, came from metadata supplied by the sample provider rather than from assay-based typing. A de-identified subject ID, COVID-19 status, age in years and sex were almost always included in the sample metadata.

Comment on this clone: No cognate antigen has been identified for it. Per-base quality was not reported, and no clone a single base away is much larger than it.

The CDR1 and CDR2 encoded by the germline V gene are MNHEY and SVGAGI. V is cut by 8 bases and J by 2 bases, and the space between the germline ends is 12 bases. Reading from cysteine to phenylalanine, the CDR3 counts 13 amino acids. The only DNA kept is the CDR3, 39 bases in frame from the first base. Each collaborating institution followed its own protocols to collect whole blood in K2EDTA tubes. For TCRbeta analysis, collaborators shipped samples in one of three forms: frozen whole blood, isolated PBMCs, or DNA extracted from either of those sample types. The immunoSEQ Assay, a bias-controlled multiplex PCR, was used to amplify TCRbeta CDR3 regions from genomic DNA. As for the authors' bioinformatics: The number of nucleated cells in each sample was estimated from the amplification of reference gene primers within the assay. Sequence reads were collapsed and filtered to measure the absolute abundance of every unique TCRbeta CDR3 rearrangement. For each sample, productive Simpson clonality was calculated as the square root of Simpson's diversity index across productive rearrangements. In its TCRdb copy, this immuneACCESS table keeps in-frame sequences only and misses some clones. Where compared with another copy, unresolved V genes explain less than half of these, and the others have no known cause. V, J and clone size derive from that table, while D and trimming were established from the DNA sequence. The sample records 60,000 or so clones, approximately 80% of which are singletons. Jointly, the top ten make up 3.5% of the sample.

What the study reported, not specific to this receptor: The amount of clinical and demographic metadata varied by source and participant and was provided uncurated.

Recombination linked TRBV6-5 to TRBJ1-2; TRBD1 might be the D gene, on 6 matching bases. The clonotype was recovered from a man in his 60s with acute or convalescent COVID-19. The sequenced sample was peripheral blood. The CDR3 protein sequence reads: CASERGNNYGYTF. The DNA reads TGTGCCAGCGAGAGGGGGAACAACTATGGCTACACCTTC.